The 30 T cell receptor beta chains below come from one sample, sequenced in a study of regulatory T cells in long-lasting Graves disease. iRepertoire HTBI primers and Arm-PCR of CDR3 regions built TCR beta libraries. One entry per CDR3 protein results from TCRdb running MiXCR on the multiplex PCR reads. The sample has about 310,000 distinct CDR3 sequences; 20% to 25% are singletons. Sample time point: persistent/refractory GD, antithyroid drugs over 5 years with positive TRAb. PBMC-extracted RNA yielded the TCR library. The source material was peripheral blood mononuclear cells (PBMCs), sampled when the disease was refractory, from a patient treated with antithyroid drugs. Receptors originate from a female donor with Graves disease.

The J gene is TRBJ2-1, the V gene TRBV7-3, with D perhaps TRBD2 (6 bases). The germline V gene has CDR1 SGHTA and CDR2 FQGTGA. The V and J ends lost 2 bases and 5 bases respectively, with 13 bases between them. This CDR3 is built from 15 residues. CDR3 bases: TGTGCCAGCAGCTTAGAACTAGCAGGTGACAATGAGCAGTTCTTC. Protein sequence: CASSLELAGDNEQFF.

This clonotype was seen a handful of times. The V gene is TRBV28, the J gene TRBJ2-3, with D possibly TRBD2 on 5 matching bases. The CDR3 consists of 16 residues. Germline V CDR1 and CDR2: MDHEN, SYDVKM. Trimming pared 7 bases from V and 2 bases from J, leaving 19 bases between. Here the CDR3 DNA reads TGTGCCAGCAACCGCGGAGGTCTAGCCCTCACAGATACGCAGTATTTT. Amino acid sequence: CASNRGGLALTDTQYF.

This clonotype was counted ten times or more. This chain joins TRBV20-1 and TRBJ2-7; 11 bases are a match to TRBD2. In germline, CDR1 is DFQATT, CDR2 SNEGSKA (reference sequence). The CDR3 has 14 amino acids. Germline trimming cut 5 bases from V and 5 bases from J; bases unmatched to any gene: 8. The CDR3 spells CSAFPSGRYDEQYF. The CDR3 DNA reads TGCAGTGCTTTCCCTAGCGGGAGGTACGACGAGCAGTACTTC.

This clonotype showed up many times. CDR3 nucleotide sequence: TGCAGTGCTAGAGAAGCGGGAACCTACGAGCAGTACTTC. Protein product: CSAREAGTYEQYF. V is TRBV20-1 and J is TRBJ2-7, with 7 nucleotides matching TRBD2. Germline V lookup: CDR1 DFQATT, CDR2 SNEGSKA (reference sequence). CDR3 length: 13 residues. V was pared by 0 bases and J by 2 bases, with 1 base of the junction left unmatched.

This clonotype turned up a few times. The chain joins TRBV7-2 to TRBJ1-2, with a tentative D call TRBD1 (5 bases). The CDR3 runs 13 residues. The V gene's germline CDR1 is SGHTA and CDR2 FQGNSA. Trimming left V 2 bases short and J 8 bases short, with 12 bases between. The CDR3 loop is CASSLNGGTGYTF. CDR3 bases: TGTGCCAGCAGCTTAAACGGGGGGACCGGCTACACCTTC.

This clonotype was counted between two and nine times. The V gene is TRBV7-9, the J gene TRBJ2-4, with D tentatively TRBD1 or TRBD2 (5 bases each). The CDR3 loop spans 15 amino acids. Germline loops: CDR1 SEHNR, CDR2 FQNEAQ (reference sequence). V was trimmed by 1 base and J by 5 bases, leaving 12 bases between them. CDR3 protein: CASSLGDPFQNIQYF. CDR3 coding DNA: TGTGCCAGCAGCTTAGGGGACCCTTTCCAAAACATTCAGTACTTC.

Details on this clonotype: This may come from a read error, since a much larger clone is one base off. The rearrangement links TRBV6-1 to TRBJ2-1; maybe TRBD1 (6 bases). CDR3 size: 11 residues. Germline V lookup: CDR1 MNHNS, CDR2 SASEGT. The CDR3 region has the DNA TGTGCCAGCAGCACAGGGAATGGGCAGTTCTTC. Encoded protein: CASSTGNGQFF.

This clonotype was detected ten times or more. The chain is built from TRBV20-1 and TRBJ2-7; a possible D gene is TRBD1 (5 bases). V lost 6 bases, J lost 4 bases, and 10 bases lay in between. This CDR3 is 11 amino acids long. The germline gives CDR1 DFQATT, CDR2 SNEGSKA (reference sequence). CDR3 amino acids: CSANRLYEQYF. Written as DNA, the CDR3 is TGCAGTGCGAACAGGTTATACGAGCAGTACTTC.

This clonotype occurred a few times. The chain combines TRBV2 with TRBJ1-5; possible D gene TRBD1, 6 bases. The CDR3 is 12 residues long. Germline-derived CDR1 and CDR2 are SNHLY and FYNNEI. The CDR3 spells CGTGTGNQPQHF. The CDR3 DNA reads TGTGGCACAGGGACGGGGAATCAGCCCCAGCATTTT.

The CDR3 protein is CASSSTGPDGETQYF. CDR3 DNA: TGTGCCAGCAGCTCGACAGGCCCCGACGGAGAGACCCAGTACTTC. The rearrangement joins TRBV5-6 to TRBJ2-5; weak D call: TRBD1 (6 bases). V dropped 3 bases and J dropped 4 bases, with 16 bases sitting between them. Germline CDR1 reads SGHDT; CDR2 reads YYEEEE. The CDR3 totals 15 residues. Full variable domain (outside the CDR3, taken from reference TRBV5-6 and TRBJ2-5): DAGVTQSPTHLIKTRGQQVTLRCSPKSGHDTVSWYQQALGQGPQFIFQYYEEEERQRGNFPDRFSGHQFPNYSSELNVNALLLGDSALYLCASSSTGPDGETQYFGPGTRLLVL.

Ten or more counts support this clonotype. As DNA, the CDR3 is TGTGCCAGCAGCTTGGGACAGGGGAGGACCCAGTACTTC. Translated: CASSLGQGRTQYF. The chain combines TRBV7-2 with TRBJ2-5; 10 nucleotides match TRBD1. Unmatched junction bases numbered 2, after V lost 3 bases and J lost 7 bases. CDR3 length: 13 residues. Looked up from germline, CDR1 is SGHTA and CDR2 is FQGNSA.

This clonotype was seen a few times. The chain links TRBV19 to TRBJ1-1; D might be TRBD1 (6 bases). Trimming cost V 3 bases and J 4 bases, with 12 bases left between them. Germline CDR1 and CDR2: LNHDA and SQIVND (reference sequence). The CDR3 totals 14 residues. CDR3 sequence: CASSIRGEGTEAFF. In DNA form, the CDR3 reads TGTGCCAGTAGTATCAGGGGAGAAGGCACTGAAGCTTTCTTT.

The CDR3 region has the DNA TGCAGCGTTGTGGTTACAGGGGGTGAAAAACTGTTTTTT. Translation gives CSVVVTGGEKLFF. The rearrangement uses TRBV29-1 and TRBJ1-4; 8 bases fit TRBD1. Germline V lookup: CDR1 SQVTM, CDR2 ANQGSEA. CDR3 length equals 13 residues. J lost 7 bases, V lost 4 bases, and 5 bases had no gene match.

A few counts support this clonotype. V is TRBV4-1 and J is TRBJ2-7; 10 bases match TRBD1. V lost 0 bases and J lost 2; bases outside the gene matches: 1. Germline V gene sequence: CDR1 MGHRA, CDR2 YSYEKL. This CDR3 contains 15 residues. The CDR3 region has the DNA TGCGCCAGCAGCCAAGACGGGACAGGGGCCTACGAGCAGTACTTC. This codes for CASSQDGTGAYEQYF.

Only a few counts were recorded for this clonotype. The gene calls are TRBV5-5 and TRBJ2-5; TRBD1 matches 9 bases. Germline assignment: CDR1 SGHKS and CDR2 YYEKEE (reference sequence). This CDR3 comprises 13 residues. Trimming removed 5 bases from V and 5 bases from J; junction bases left unmatched: 4. CDR3 in amino acids: CASRRDRAETQYF. In nucleotides, the CDR3 is TGTGCCAGCAGGCGGGACAGGGCGGAGACCCAGTACTTC.

The chain couples TRBV2 to TRBJ1-5, with D perhaps matching TRBD1 (6 bases). Deletions cut 6 bases from V and 9 bases from J, with 18 bases between. Looked up from germline, CDR1 is SNHLY and CDR2 is FYNNEI. The length of the CDR3 is 14 residues. The DNA for the CDR3 is TGTGCCAGCAGGAGAAACGGGGGGCCAGGGCCCCAGCATTTT. Protein sequence: CASRRNGGPGPQHF.

This clonotype was observed a handful of times. J is TRBJ2-7 and V is TRBV7-9; 11 nucleotides match TRBD1. Germline CDR1 reads SEHNR; CDR2 reads FQNEAQ (reference sequence). Trimming took 5 bases from V and 6 from J; bases not matched to a gene: 18. The CDR3 covers 18 residues. The CDR3: CASSPGQGALSTRVEQYF. The CDR3 DNA sequence: TGTGCCAGCAGCCCCGGACAGGGGGCCCTGTCAACGCGTGTCGAGCAGTACTTC.

J is TRBJ1-1 and V is TRBV6-1; no reliable D call. This CDR3 is built from 13 residues. The germline gives CDR1 MNHNS, CDR2 SASEGT. Trimming cost V 6 bases and J 5 bases, with 13 bases left between them. The CDR3 DNA reads TGTGCCAGCAGCTCCACGTTCAGGACTGAAGCTTTCTTT. Translated, it gives CASSSTFRTEAFF.

This clonotype occurred many times. The genes are TRBV28 and TRBJ2-7, with 9 nucleotides matching TRBD2. V was clipped by 3 bases and J by 3 bases; unmatched bases: 0. The CDR3 has 13 amino acids. Germline-derived CDR1 and CDR2 are MDHEN and SYDVKM. Here the CDR3 DNA reads TGTGCCAGCAGTTTGACTAGCGGCTACGAGCAGTACTTC. This sequence encodes CASSLTSGYEQYF.

The gene calls are TRBV3-1 and TRBJ2-1; tentatively, D is TRBD1 (7 bases). In germline, CDR1 is LGHDT, CDR2 YNNKEL (reference sequence). Trimming left V 3 bases short and J 6 bases short, with 15 bases between. The CDR3 extends over 15 amino acids. The DNA of the CDR3 is TGTGCCAGCAGCCAGCCAGGGGGGTTCGGCAATGAGCAGTTCTTC. As protein: CASSQPGGFGNEQFF.

V and J are TRBV5-1 and TRBJ1-1; no clear D. CDR1 and CDR2 from the germline V gene are SGHRS and YFSETQ. The CDR3 is 16 residues long. Between the trimmed V and J ends, which lost 0 bases and 2 bases, there was a span of 14 bases. The CDR3 DNA reads as TGCGCCAGCAGCTTGGAGGACGGACGGAGAAACACTGAAGCTTTCTTT. Amino acid sequence: CASSLEDGRRNTEAFF.

The V and J genes are TRBV7-2 and TRBJ1-5; the D gene is possibly TRBD1 (6 bases). Germline CDR1 reads SGHTA; CDR2 reads FQGNSA. V dropped 5 bases and J dropped 3 bases, with 20 bases sitting between them. The CDR3 loop spans 17 amino acids. The CDR3 reads CASSESRSGAPNQPQHF. CDR3 bases: TGTGCCAGCAGCGAAAGCCGCTCGGGGGCTCCCAATCAGCCCCAGCATTTT.

This clonotype was observed at least ten times. The CDR3 nucleotides are TGTGCCAGCAGCCAAGGGACACCAAATGGCTACACCTTC. As protein: CASSQGTPNGYTF. The chain couples TRBV3-1 to TRBJ1-2, with TRBD1 as a possible D gene (5 bases). Germline V gene lookup returns CDR1 LGHDT and CDR2 YNNKEL (reference sequence). The V and J ends lost 1 base and 6 bases respectively, with 9 bases between them. The CDR3 is 13 residues long.

The V and J genes are TRBV28 and TRBJ2-5, with D unclear. The V gene lost 1 base and the J gene lost 5 bases, with 8 bases spanning the gap. There are 13 residues in the CDR3. Germline CDR1 is MDHEN and CDR2 is SYDVKM. CDR3 coding DNA: TGTGCCAGCAGTTTATTTGTAGGGGAGACCCAGTACTTC. Residues: CASSLFVGETQYF.

V is TRBV27 and J is TRBJ1-5; no reliable D call. Deletions cut 4 bases from V and 7 bases from J, with 11 bases between. The CDR3 is 13 residues long. Germline loops: CDR1 MNHEY, CDR2 SMNVEV (reference sequence). The CDR3 is CASSYRGGQPQHF. The CDR3 DNA sequence: TGTGCCAGCAGTTATCGAGGTGGCCAGCCCCAGCATTTT.

This clonotype was detected a few times. The chain uses TRBV3-1 and TRBJ2-3, with 9 bases matching TRBD2. The CDR3 runs 17 residues. The germline V gene has CDR1 LGHDT and CDR2 YNNKEL (reference sequence). The J segment lost 2 bases and the V segment lost 2 bases, leaving 8 bases of the junction unmatched. The CDR3 nucleotides are TGTGCCAGCAGCCAACGTGGTCTAGCGGGGCACACAGATACGCAGTATTTT. This sequence encodes CASSQRGLAGHTDTQYF.

This clonotype has a count of ten or more. CDR3 DNA: TGTGCCAGCAGTTCTCCATGGGACAGGCGGTACACCGGGGAGCTGTTTTTT. Protein product: CASSSPWDRRYTGELFF. V and J are TRBV28 and TRBJ2-2; 8 bases fit TRBD1. Germline V CDR1 and CDR2: MDHEN, SYDVKM. The CDR3 totals 17 residues. Unmatched junction bases numbered 10, after V lost 4 bases and J lost 3 bases. The whole variable domain, filled in from reference TRBV28 and TRBJ2-2, reads DVKVTQSSRYLVKRTGEKVFLECVQDMDHENMFWYRQDPGLGLRLIYFSYDVKMKEKGDIPEGYSVSREKKERFSLILESASTNQTSMYLCASSSPWDRRYTGELFFGEGSRLTVL.

V is TRBV7-9 and J is TRBJ2-6, with D unresolved. The CDR3 spans 17 residues. With 5 bases removed from V and 0 bases from J, the gap between germline ends came to 14 bases. Germline CDR1 and CDR2: SEHNR and FQNEAQ (reference sequence). CDR3 region: CASSIPTPYSGANVLTF. CDR3 in DNA: TGTGCCAGCAGCATACCGACGCCTTACTCTGGGGCCAACGTCCTGACTTTC.

This chain links TRBV7-9 with TRBJ2-7; 8 bases fit TRBD2. This CDR3 spans 14 amino acids. With 5 bases clipped from V and 7 bases from J, the junction kept 10 bases outside the gene matches. Germline CDR1 is SEHNR and CDR2 is FQNEAQ (reference sequence). CDR3 protein: CASSAGGAGGEQYF. CDR3 sequence (DNA): TGTGCCAGCAGCGCTGGGGGCGCGGGAGGTGAGCAGTACTTC.

This clonotype was counted between two and nine times. The V and J genes are TRBV3-1 and TRBJ2-3; 9 bases line up with TRBD2. Germline V gene data show CDR1 as LGHDT and CDR2 as YNNKEL (reference sequence). Trimming cost V 4 bases and J 2 bases; bases outside gene matches: 4. This CDR3 spans 15 amino acids. DNA of the CDR3: TGTGCCAGCAGCCCCCGGACTAGCGACACAGATACGCAGTATTTT. Translating it yields CASSPRTSDTDTQYF.